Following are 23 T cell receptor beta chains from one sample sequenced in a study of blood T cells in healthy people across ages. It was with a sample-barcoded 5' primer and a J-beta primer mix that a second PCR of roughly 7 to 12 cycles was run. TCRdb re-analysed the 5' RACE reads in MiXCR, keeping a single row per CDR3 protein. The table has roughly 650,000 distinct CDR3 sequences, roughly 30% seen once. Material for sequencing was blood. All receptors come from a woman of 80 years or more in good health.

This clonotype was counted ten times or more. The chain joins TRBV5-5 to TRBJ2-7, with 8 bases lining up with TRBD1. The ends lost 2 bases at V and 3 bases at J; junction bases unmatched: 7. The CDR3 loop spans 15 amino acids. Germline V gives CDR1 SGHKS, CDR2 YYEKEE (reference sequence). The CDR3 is CASSFSDRVDYEQYF. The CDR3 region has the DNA TGTGCCAGCAGCTTTTCGGACAGGGTTGACTACGAGCAGTACTTC.

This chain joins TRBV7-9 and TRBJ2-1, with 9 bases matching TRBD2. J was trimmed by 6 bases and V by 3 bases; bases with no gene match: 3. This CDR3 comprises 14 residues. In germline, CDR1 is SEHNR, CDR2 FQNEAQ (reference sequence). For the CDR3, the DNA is TGTGCCAGCAGCTTCGCGGGAGGGGGCAATGAGCAGTTCTTC. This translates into CASSFAGGGNEQFF.

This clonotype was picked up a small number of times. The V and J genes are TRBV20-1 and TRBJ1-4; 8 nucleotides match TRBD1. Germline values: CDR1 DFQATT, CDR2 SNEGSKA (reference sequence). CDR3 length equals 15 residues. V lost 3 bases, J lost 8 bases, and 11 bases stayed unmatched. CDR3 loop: CSARVQQGGGEKLFF. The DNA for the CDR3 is TGCAGTGCTAGGGTCCAACAGGGGGGGGGAGAAAAACTGTTTTTT.

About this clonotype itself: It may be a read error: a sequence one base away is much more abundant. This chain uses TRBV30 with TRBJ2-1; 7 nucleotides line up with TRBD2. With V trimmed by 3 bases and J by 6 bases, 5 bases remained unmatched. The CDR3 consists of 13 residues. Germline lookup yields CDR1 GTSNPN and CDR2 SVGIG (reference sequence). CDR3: CAWSGTNFNEQFF. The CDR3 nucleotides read TGTGCCTGGAGCGGGACTAATTTCAATGAGCAGTTCTTC.

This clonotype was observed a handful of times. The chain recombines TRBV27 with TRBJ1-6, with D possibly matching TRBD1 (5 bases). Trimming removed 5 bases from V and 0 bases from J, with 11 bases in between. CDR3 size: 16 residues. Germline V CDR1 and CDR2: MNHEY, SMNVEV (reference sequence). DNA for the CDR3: TGTGCCAGCAGTGCGCGACAGAGCTCCTATAATTCACCCCTCCACTTT. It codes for CASSARQSSYNSPLHF.

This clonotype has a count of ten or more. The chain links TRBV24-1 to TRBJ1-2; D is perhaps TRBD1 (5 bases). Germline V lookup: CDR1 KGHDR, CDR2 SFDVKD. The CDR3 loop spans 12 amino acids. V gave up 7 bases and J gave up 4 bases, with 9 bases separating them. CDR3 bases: TGTGCCACCAGACTTGACAGCTATGGCTACACCTTC. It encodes CATRLDSYGYTF.

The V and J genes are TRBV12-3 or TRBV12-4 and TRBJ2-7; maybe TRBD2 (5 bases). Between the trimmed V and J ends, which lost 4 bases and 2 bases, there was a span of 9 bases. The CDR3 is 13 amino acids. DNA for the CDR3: TGTGCCAGCAGTTCCGACGGGACCTACGAGCAGTACTTC. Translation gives CASSSDGTYEQYF.

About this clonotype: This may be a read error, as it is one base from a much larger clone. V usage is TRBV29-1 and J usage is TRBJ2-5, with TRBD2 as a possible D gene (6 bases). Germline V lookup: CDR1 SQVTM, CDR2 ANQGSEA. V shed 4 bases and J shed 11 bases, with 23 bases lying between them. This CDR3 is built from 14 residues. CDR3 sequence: CSVGDYRRANEQYF. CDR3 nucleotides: TGCAGCGTTGGAGATTACAGGAGGGCGAATGAGCAGTACTTC.

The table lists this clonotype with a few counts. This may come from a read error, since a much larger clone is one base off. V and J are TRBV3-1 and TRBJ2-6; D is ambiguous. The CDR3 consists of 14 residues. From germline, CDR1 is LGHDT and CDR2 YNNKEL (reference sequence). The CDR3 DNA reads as TGTGTCAGCAGCCAGTACTCTGGGGCCAACGTCCTGACTTTC. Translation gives CVSSQYSGANVLTF.

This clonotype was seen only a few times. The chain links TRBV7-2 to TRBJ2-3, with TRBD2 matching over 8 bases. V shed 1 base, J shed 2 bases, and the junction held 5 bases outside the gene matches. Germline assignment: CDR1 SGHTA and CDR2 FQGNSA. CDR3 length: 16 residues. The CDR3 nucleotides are TGTGCCAGCAGCTTAGGAGCGGGGGCCTACACAGATACGCAGTATTTT. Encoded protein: CASSLGAGAYTDTQYF.

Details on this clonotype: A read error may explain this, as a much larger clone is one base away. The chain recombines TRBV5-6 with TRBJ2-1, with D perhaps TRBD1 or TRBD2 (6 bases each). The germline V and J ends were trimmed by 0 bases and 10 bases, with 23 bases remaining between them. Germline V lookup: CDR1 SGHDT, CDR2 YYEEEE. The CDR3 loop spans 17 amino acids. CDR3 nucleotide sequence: TGTGCCAGCAGCTTGGAGGGGGGCGCTAGGGTAGGTTACGAGCAGTTCTTC. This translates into CASSLEGGARVGYEQFF.

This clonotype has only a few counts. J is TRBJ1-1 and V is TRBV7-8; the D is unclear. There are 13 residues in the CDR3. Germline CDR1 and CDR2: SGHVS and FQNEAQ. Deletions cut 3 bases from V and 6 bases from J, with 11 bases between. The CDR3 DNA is TGTGCCAGCAGCTTGAGTAGAAGCGCTGAAGCTTTCTTT. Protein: CASSLSRSAEAFF.

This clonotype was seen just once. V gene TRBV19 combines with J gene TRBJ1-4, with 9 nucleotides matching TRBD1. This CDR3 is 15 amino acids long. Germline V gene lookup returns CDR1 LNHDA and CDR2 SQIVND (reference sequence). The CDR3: CASSTSTGGLEKLFF. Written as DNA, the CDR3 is TGTGCTAGTTCTACATCGACAGGGGGGCTTGAAAAACTGTTTTTT.

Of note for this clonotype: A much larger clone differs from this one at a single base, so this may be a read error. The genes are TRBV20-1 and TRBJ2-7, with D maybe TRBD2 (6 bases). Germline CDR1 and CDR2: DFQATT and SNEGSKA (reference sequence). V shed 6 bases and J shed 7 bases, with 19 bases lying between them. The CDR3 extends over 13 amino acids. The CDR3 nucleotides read TGCAGTGCGGCGGGGTTGGGTGGCAATGAGCAGTACTTC. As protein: CSAAGLGGNEQYF.

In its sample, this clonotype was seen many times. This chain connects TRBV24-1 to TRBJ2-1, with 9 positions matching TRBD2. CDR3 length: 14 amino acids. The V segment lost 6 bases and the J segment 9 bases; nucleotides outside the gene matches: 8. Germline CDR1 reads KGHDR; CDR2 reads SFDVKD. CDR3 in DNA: TGTGCCACCAGTTTCGCGGGGGGGCCTGGTGAGCAGTTCTTC. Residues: CATSFAGGPGEQFF.

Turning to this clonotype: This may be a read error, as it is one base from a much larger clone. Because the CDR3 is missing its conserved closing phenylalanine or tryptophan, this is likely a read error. The CDR3 loop is CAWSKGQDTDTQYY. As DNA, the CDR3 is TGTGCCTGGAGTAAGGGACAGGACACAGATACGCAGTATTAT. The J gene is TRBJ2-3, the V gene TRBV30; 8 bases fit TRBD1. The CDR3 has 14 amino acids. After removal of 2 bases from V and 2 bases from J, the junction contained 3 bases not matched to a gene. CDR1 is GTSNPN and CDR2 is SVGIG in the germline V gene (reference sequence).

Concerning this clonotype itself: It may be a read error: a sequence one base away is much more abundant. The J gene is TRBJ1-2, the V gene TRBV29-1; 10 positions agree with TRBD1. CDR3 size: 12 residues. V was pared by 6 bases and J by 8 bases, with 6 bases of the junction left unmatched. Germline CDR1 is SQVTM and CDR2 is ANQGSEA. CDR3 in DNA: TGCAGCGTCTCGGACAGGGGGGGAGGCTACACCTTC. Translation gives CSVSDRGGGYTF.

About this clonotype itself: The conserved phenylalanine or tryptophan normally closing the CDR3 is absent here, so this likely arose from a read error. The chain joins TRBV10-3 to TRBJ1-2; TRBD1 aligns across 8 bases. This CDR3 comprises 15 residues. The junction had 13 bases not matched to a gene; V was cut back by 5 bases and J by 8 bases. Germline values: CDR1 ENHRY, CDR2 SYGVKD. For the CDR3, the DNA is TGTGCCATCAGTTCCGGGACAGGAGGAGGTGGCGGCTACACCGTC. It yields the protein CAISSGTGGGGGYTV.

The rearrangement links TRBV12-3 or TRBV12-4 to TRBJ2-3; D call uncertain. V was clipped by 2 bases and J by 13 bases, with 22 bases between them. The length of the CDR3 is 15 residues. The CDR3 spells CASSLFSSSTDAEYF. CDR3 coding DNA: TGTGCCAGCAGTTTATTTAGCAGCAGCACAGATGCGGAGTATTTT.

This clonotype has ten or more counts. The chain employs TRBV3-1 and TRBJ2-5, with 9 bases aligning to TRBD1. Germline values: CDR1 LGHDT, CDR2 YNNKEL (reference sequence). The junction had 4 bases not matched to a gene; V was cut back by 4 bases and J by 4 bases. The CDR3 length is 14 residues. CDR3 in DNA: TGTGCCAGCAGCCGGACAGGGGCTGGAGAGACCCAGTACTTC. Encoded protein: CASSRTGAGETQYF.

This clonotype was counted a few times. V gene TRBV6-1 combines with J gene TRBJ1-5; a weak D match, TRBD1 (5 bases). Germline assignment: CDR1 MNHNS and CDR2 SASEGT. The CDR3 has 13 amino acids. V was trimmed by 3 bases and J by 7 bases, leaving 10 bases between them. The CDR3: CASSDRRDQPQHF. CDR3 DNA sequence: TGTGCCAGCAGTGACCGGAGGGACCAGCCCCAGCATTTT.

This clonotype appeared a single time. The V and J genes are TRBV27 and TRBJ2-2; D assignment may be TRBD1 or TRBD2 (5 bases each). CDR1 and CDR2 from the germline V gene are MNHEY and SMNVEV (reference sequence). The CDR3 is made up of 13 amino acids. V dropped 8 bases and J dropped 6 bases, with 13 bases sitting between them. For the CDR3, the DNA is TGTGCCAGCCGTGGGACGGCCGCCGGGGAGCTGTTTTTT. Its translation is CASRGTAAGELFF.

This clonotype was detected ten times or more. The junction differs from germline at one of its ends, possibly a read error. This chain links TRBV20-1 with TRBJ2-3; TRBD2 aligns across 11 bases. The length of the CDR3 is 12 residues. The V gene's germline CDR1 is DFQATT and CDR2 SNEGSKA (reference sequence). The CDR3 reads CSSSGGSDTQYF. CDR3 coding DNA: TGCAGTTCTAGCGGGGGGTCAGATACGCAGTATTTT.